One and the same sample provided the 14 T cell receptor beta chains below, sequenced in a study of blood T cell repertoires in COVID-19. TCRdb's copy holds only in-frame clones and misses some; the assay was immunoSEQ multiplex PCR. The sample holds some 250,000 clones, 81% seen once. The material sequenced was peripheral blood. These receptors all stem from a woman aged 60 to 75 with active or convalescent COVID-19.

This chain links TRBV6-5 with TRBJ1-2; D is possibly TRBD1 (5 bases). The germline V and J ends were trimmed by 5 bases and 7 bases, with 20 bases remaining between them. Germline assignment: CDR1 MNHEY and CDR2 SVGAGI. The CDR3 runs to 15 residues. In DNA, the CDR3 is TGTGCCAGCAGTCCTGGGGCACCAAGATCGAGTGGCTACACCTTC. Translation: CASSPGAPRSSGYTF.

The CDR3 protein is CASSLGPGQFYEQYF. CDR3 in DNA: TGTGCCAGCAGCTTGGGCCCGGGACAGTTCTACGAGCAGTACTTC. The chain couples TRBV3-1 (or the pseudogene TRBV3-2) to TRBJ2-7; TRBD1 agrees at 7 bases. The V and J ends lost 5 bases and 3 bases, in that order; junction bases with no gene match: 10. The germline V gene has CDR1 LGHDT and CDR2 YNNKEL (reference sequence). The CDR3 is 15 residues long.

The chain carries TRBV4-3 and TRBJ2-2; 8 bases map to TRBD1. Germline V gives CDR1 LGHNA, CDR2 YSLEER. The CDR3 is 15 residues long. Losses at the gene ends were 2 bases for V and 5 bases for J; bases not matched to a gene: 4. The CDR3 loop reads CASSQRQGRTGELFF. DNA of the CDR3: TGCGCCAGCAGCCAACGACAGGGGAGAACCGGGGAGCTGTTTTTT.

This chain links TRBV4-1 with TRBJ2-5; 10 bases line up with TRBD1. This CDR3 is 16 amino acids long. V shed 4 bases and J 5 bases; nucleotides not matched to a gene: 10. Germline V CDR1 and CDR2: MGHRA, YSYEKL. The CDR3 DNA sequence: TGCGCCAGCAGCCTCGCCGGACAGGGGGTACGTGAGACCCAGTACTTC. This codes for CASSLAGQGVRETQYF.

This chain links TRBV15 with TRBJ1-1; 7 nucleotides line up with TRBD1. Germline loops: CDR1 LNHNV, CDR2 YYDKDF (reference sequence). The V and J ends lost 3 bases and 0 bases, in that order; junction bases with no gene match: 4. The CDR3 contains 15 residues. CDR3 amino acids: CATSRPQGMNTEAFF. The CDR3 DNA reads TGTGCCACCAGCAGGCCACAGGGGATGAACACTGAAGCTTTCTTT.

V usage is TRBV5-4 and J usage is TRBJ2-7; perhaps TRBD1 as D (5 bases). Germline CDR1 is SGHNT and CDR2 is YYREEE (reference sequence). CDR3 length: 13 residues. Trimming shortened V by 4 bases and J by 6 bases, and 14 bases separated the two germline ends. The CDR3 DNA is TGTGCCAGCAGCGCACAAACAGGAGCCGAGCAGTACTTC. It translates to CASSAQTGAEQYF.

The V call is TRBV6-1, the J call TRBJ2-4; D gene ambiguous. From germline, CDR1 is MNHNS and CDR2 SASEGT. This CDR3 has 10 residues. Trimming removed 1 base from V and 12 bases from J, with 4 bases in between. In DNA, the CDR3 is TGTGCCAGCAGTGAAGAGAGTCAGTACTTC. This gives the protein CASSEESQYF.

The chain uses TRBV10-1 and TRBJ2-5, with 7 bases matching TRBD2. The CDR3 has 14 amino acids. The V gene end was trimmed by 3 bases and the J gene end by 4 bases; junction bases not matched to a gene: 5. Germline CDR1 WNHNN, CDR2 SYGVQD (reference sequence). The CDR3 is CASSEAGWTETQYF. As DNA, the CDR3 is TGCGCCAGCAGTGAAGCGGGGTGGACAGAGACCCAGTACTTC.

The V and J genes are TRBV27 and TRBJ1-1, with 9 bases that match TRBD1. The CDR3 runs 17 residues. Trimming took 5 bases from V and 0 from J; bases not matched to a gene: 10. Germline V gene data show CDR1 as MNHEY and CDR2 as SMNVEV (reference sequence). CDR3 bases: TGTGCCAGCAGTCAGGGACAGGGCCTCATTATGAACACTGAAGCTTTCTTT. It encodes CASSQGQGLIMNTEAFF.

The V gene is TRBV4-2, the J gene TRBJ2-3; TRBD1 matches at 7 bases. Looked up from germline, CDR1 is LGHNA and CDR2 is YNFKEQ. Trimming took 5 bases from V and 1 from J; bases not matched to a gene: 9. This CDR3 has 16 amino acids. The DNA of the CDR3 is TGTGCCAGCAGCGATAACAGGGGAAGTGGCACAGATACGCAGTATTTT. This encodes CASSDNRGSGTDTQYF.

V gene TRBV7-9 combines with J gene TRBJ1-2; possible D gene TRBD1, 5 bases. Deletions cut 5 bases from V and 0 bases from J, with 7 bases between. The CDR3 spans 13 residues. From germline, CDR1 is SEHNR and CDR2 FQNEAQ (reference sequence). The CDR3 spells CASSPTANYGYTF. The CDR3 nucleotides are TGTGCCAGCAGCCCGACAGCTAACTATGGCTACACCTTC.

This rearrangement joins TRBV5-1 to TRBJ2-7; 7 bases fit TRBD1. Germline assignment: CDR1 SGHRS and CDR2 YFSETQ. The CDR3 has 16 amino acids. The J segment lost 4 bases and the V segment lost 3 bases, leaving 13 bases of the junction unmatched. Here the CDR3 DNA reads TGCGCCAGCAGCTGGAAAGTGGGGGACAGAAGATACGAGCAGTACTTC. It is translated as CASSWKVGDRRYEQYF.

This chain's CDR3 is CASSPGTGSAGELFF. CDR3 DNA sequence: TGTGCCAGCTCACCAGGGACAGGGTCGGCCGGGGAGCTGTTTTTT. The rearrangement uses TRBV18 and TRBJ2-2, with 9 bases aligning to TRBD1. J was trimmed by 6 bases and V by 2 bases; bases with no gene match: 4. Germline V lookup: CDR1 KGHSH, CDR2 LQKENI. This CDR3 spans 15 amino acids.

V and J are TRBV29-1 and TRBJ1-2, with a possible D match to TRBD1 (6 bases). Trimming removed 7 bases from V and 8 bases from J, with 20 bases in between. In germline, CDR1 is SQVTM, CDR2 ANQGSEA. The CDR3 has 13 amino acids. The chain's CDR3 is CSALTLDRHGYTF. The CDR3 nucleotides read TGCAGCGCCCTAACGTTGGACAGACACGGCTACACCTTC.